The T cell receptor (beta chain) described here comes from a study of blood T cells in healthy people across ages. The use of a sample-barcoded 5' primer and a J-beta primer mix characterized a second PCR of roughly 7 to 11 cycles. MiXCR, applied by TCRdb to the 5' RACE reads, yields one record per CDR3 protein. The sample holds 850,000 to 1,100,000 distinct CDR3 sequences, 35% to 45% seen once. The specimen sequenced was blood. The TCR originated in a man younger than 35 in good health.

CDR3 sequence reads: CASSPELGTAGEKLFF. Here the CDR3 DNA reads TGTGCCAGCAGCCCGGAATTAGGGACAGCAGGAGAAAAACTGTTTTTT. This sequence joins TRBV7-2 and TRBJ1-4; 7 nucleotides match TRBD1. This CDR3 is built from 16 residues. From germline, CDR1 is SGHTA and CDR2 FQGNSA. With V trimmed by 5 bases and J by 8 bases, 14 bases remained unmatched. The full variable domain, completed using reference TRBV7-2 and TRBJ1-4, is GAGVSQSPSNKVTEKGKDVELRCDPISGHTALYWYRQSLGQGLEFLIYFQGNSAPDKSGLPSDRFSAERTGGSVSTLTIQRTQQEDSAVYLCASSPELGTAGEKLFFGSGTQLSVL.